These 5 T cell receptor beta chains came from one sample sequenced in a study of T cells in Graves' hyperthyroidism and ophthalmopathy. What was amplified from RNA transcripts were TCR beta CDR3 regions. With the HTBI primer set, the TCR CDR3 went through a first round of RT-PCR. TCRdb recomputed calls from the multiplex PCR reads with MiXCR, one row per CDR3 protein. The sample yields 350,000 to 400,000 distinct CDR3 sequences, around 14% seen once. The source material was blood. Every receptor here comes from a woman aged 25 to 45 with Graves' hyperthyroidism.

This clonotype was seen a handful of times. V usage is TRBV14 and J usage is TRBJ1-5; D remains unclear. The V gene lost 1 base and the J gene lost 9 bases, with 10 bases spanning the gap. The CDR3 has 13 residues. The V gene's germline CDR1 is SGHDN and CDR2 FVKESK. This chain's CDR3 is CASSQGPRGPQHF. Here the CDR3 DNA reads TGTGCCAGCAGCCAAGGGCCACGCGGGCCCCAGCATTTT. Filled out from reference TRBV14 and TRBJ1-5, the complete variable domain reads EAGVTQFPSHSVIEKGQTVTLRCDPISGHDNLYWYRRVMGKEIKFLLHFVKESKQDESGMPNNRFLAERTGGTYSTLKVQPAELEDSGVYFCASSQGPRGPQHFGDGTRLSIL.

This chain connects TRBV25-1 to TRBJ1-4, with D tentatively TRBD1 (5 bases). The CDR3 runs 12 residues. CDR1 and CDR2 from the germline V gene are MGHDK and SYGVNS. The ends were cut back, 7 bases at V and 6 bases at J, with 9 bases in the middle. Written as DNA, the CDR3 is TGTGCCAGCACGGACACATATGAAAAACTGTTTTTT. Translation gives CASTDTYEKLFF.

The V and J genes are TRBV30 and TRBJ1-3; TRBD1 agrees at 8 bases. V shed 8 bases and J 2 bases; nucleotides not matched to a gene: 8. Germline-derived CDR1 and CDR2 are GTSNPN and SVGIG (reference sequence). The CDR3 covers 14 residues. The CDR3 is CAAGQGGPGNTIYF. The CDR3 DNA follows: TGTGCCGCCGGACAGGGAGGTCCTGGAAACACCATATATTTT.

This clonotype was counted ten times or more. The CDR3 protein is CSARDGASNTGELFF. The DNA for the CDR3 is TGCAGTGCTAGAGATGGGGCTTCGAACACCGGGGAGCTGTTTTTT. The rearrangement joins TRBV20-1 to TRBJ2-2, with TRBD1 as a possible D gene (5 bases). With 0 bases removed from V and 0 bases from J, the gap between germline ends came to 8 bases. Germline assignment: CDR1 DFQATT and CDR2 SNEGSKA (reference sequence). The CDR3 has 15 amino acids.

This clonotype has more than one count but fewer than ten. This rearrangement joins TRBV28 to TRBJ2-7; TRBD2 matches 7 bases. The CDR3 covers 12 residues. CDR1 and CDR2 from the germline V gene are MDHEN and SYDVKM. Losses at the gene ends were 8 bases for V and 5 bases for J; bases not matched to a gene: 6. CDR3 protein: CASGGSLDEQYF. In nucleotides, the CDR3 is TGTGCCAGCGGCGGGAGCCTGGACGAGCAGTACTTC.